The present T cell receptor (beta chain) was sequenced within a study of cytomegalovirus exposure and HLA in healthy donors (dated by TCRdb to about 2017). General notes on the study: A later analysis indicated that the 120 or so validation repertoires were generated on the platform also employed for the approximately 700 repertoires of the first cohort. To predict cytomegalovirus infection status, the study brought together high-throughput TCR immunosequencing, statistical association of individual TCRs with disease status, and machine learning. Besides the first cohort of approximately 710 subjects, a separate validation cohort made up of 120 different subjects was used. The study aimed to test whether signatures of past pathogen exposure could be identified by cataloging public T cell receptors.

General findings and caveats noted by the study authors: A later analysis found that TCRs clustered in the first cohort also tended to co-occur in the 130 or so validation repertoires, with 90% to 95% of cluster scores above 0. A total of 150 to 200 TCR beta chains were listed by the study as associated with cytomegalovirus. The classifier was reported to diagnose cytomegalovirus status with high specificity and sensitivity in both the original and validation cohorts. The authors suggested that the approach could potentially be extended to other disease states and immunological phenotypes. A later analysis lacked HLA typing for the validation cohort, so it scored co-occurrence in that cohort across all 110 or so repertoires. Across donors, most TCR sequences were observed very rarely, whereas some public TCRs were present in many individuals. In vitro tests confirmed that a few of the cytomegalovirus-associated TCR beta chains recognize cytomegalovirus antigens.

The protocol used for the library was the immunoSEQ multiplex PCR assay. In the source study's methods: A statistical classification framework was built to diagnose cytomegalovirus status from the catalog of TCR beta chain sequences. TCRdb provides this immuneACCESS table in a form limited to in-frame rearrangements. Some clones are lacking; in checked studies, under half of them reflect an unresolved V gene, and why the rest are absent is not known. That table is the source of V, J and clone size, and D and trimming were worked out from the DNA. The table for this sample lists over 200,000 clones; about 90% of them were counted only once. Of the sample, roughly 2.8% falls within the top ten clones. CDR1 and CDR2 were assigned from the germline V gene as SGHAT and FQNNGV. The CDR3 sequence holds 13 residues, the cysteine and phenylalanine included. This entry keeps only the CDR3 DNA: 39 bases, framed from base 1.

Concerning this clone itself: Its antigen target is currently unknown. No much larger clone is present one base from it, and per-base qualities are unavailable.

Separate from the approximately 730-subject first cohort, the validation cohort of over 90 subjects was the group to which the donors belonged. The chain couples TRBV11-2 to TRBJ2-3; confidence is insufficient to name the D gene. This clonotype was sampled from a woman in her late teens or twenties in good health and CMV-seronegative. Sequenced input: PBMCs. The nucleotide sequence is TGTGCAGACTTCCGCGTTAGCACAGATACGCAGTATTTT. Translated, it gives CADFRVSTDTQYF.